This is a list of T cell receptor beta chains from one sample in a study of T cells in Graves' hyperthyroidism and ophthalmopathy. Each CDR3 protein gets one entry after TCRdb re-called the multiplex PCR reads with MiXCR. The repertoire holds under 250,000 distinct CDR3 sequences, with about 25% as singletons. The source material was blood. Receptors originate from a woman in her forties with Graves' ophthalmopathy. CDR3s include the opening cysteine and the closing phenylalanine or tryptophan. D genes are given only for firm matches. The listing skips clone size in some rows; elsewhere it reads once, few, many or a size class.

clone size: many; D gene: TRBD1; V gene: TRBV28; J gene: TRBJ2-7; CDR3 DNA: TGTGCCAGCAGTGACCGGGACAGGGGCACCTACGAGCAGTACTTC; CDR3 protein: CASSDRDRGTYEQYF
clone size: many; D gene: TRBD1; V gene: TRBV12-3/TRBV12-4; J gene: TRBJ2-5; CDR3 DNA: TGTGCCAGCAGTTTGGGACAGGGGCAAGAGACCCAGTACTTC; CDR3 protein: CASSLGQGQETQYF
clone size: many; D gene: .; V gene: TRBV12-3/TRBV12-4; J gene: TRBJ2-7; CDR3 DNA: TGTGCCAGCAGTACCCATAATGGGGTCGACGAGCAGTACTTC; CDR3 protein: CASSTHNGVDEQYF
clone size: many; D gene: TRBD2; V gene: TRBV9; J gene: TRBJ2-7; CDR3 DNA: TGTGCCAGCAGCGTCAACGGGAGGGCCTCCTACGAGCAGTACTTC; CDR3 protein: CASSVNGRASYEQYF
clone size: few; D gene: .; V gene: TRBV28; J gene: TRBJ1-6; CDR3 DNA: TGTGCCAGCAGTTTGTGGAATTCACCCCTCCACTTT; CDR3 protein: CASSLWNSPLHF
clone size: .; D gene: .; V gene: TRBV12-5; J gene: TRBJ2-7; CDR3 DNA: TGTGCTAGTGCCAAATCCAGGGTCCCAAACTACGAGCAGTACTTC; CDR3 protein: CASAKSRVPNYEQYF
clone size: .; D gene: .; V gene: TRBV6-2/TRBV6-3; J gene: TRBJ1-1; CDR3 DNA: TGTGCCAGCAGTTATCGACACCGCACTGAAGCTTTCTTT; CDR3 protein: CASSYRHRTEAFF
clone size: many; D gene: .; V gene: TRBV11-2; J gene: TRBJ1-2; CDR3 DNA: TGTGCCAGCAGCCGCAGGTCTAGGGGAGCTAACTATGGCTACACCTTC; CDR3 protein: CASSRRSRGANYGYTF
clone size: .; D gene: TRBD1; V gene: TRBV12-5; J gene: TRBJ1-6; CDR3 DNA: TGTGCTAGTGGACAGGGGGTATCACCCCTCCACTTT; CDR3 protein: CASGQGVSPLHF
clone size: many; D gene: TRBD2; V gene: TRBV28; J gene: TRBJ2-3; CDR3 DNA: TGTGCCAGCAGTACTACTTGGGTAGCGGGAGGCACCACAGATACGCAGTATTTT; CDR3 protein: CASSTTWVAGGTTDTQYF
clone size: many; D gene: .; V gene: TRBV20-1; J gene: TRBJ1-4; CDR3 DNA: TGCAGTGCTAACAGGGATGCAACTAATGAAAAACTGTTTTTT; CDR3 protein: CSANRDATNEKLFF
clone size: .; D gene: .; V gene: TRBV12-3/TRBV12-4; J gene: TRBJ1-1; CDR3 DNA: TGTGCCAGCAGGGCGACCCAAACTGAAGCTTTCTTT; CDR3 protein: CASRATQTEAFF
clone size: many; D gene: .; V gene: TRBV28; J gene: TRBJ1-5; CDR3 DNA: TGTGCCAGCAGTTCCCCCGAAGGAGTGGGTCAGCCCCAGCATTTT; CDR3 protein: CASSSPEGVGQPQHF
clone size: many; D gene: .; V gene: TRBV4-1; J gene: TRBJ1-5; CDR3 DNA: TGCGCCAGCAGCCAAGAATTGGGCGTACGCAATCAGCCCCAGCATTTT; CDR3 protein: CASSQELGVRNQPQHF
clone size: many; D gene: .; V gene: TRBV6-1; J gene: TRBJ1-5; CDR3 DNA: TGTGCCAGCAGTGATCAGACGGGACAGCCCCAGCATTTT; CDR3 protein: CASSDQTGQPQHF
clone size: once; D gene: TRBD2; V gene: TRBV12-3/TRBV12-4; J gene: TRBJ2-5; CDR3 DNA: TGTGCCAGCAGTTTGCTAGCGGGAGTTCTTGAGACCCAGTACTTC; CDR3 protein: CASSLLAGVLETQYF
clone size: many; D gene: .; V gene: TRBV9; J gene: TRBJ2-2; CDR3 DNA: TGTGCCAGCAGCGTACCGGGTTCCGGGGAGCTGTTTTTT; CDR3 protein: CASSVPGSGELFF
clone size: .; D gene: .; V gene: TRBV6-1; J gene: TRBJ2-6; CDR3 DNA: TGTGCCAGCAGACAGGGAGAGTTCTCTGGGGCCAACGTCCTGACTTTC; CDR3 protein: CASRQGEFSGANVLTF
clone size: .; D gene: .; V gene: TRBV27; J gene: TRBJ2-7; CDR3 DNA: TGTGCCAGCAGTTGGTTCAGAGCCTACGAGCAGTACTTC; CDR3 protein: CASSWFRAYEQYF
clone size: many; D gene: TRBD1; V gene: TRBV28; J gene: TRBJ1-5; CDR3 DNA: TGTGCCAGCAGACCCTTGGACAGGCTAGATCAGCCCCAGCATTTT; CDR3 protein: CASRPLDRLDQPQHF
clone size: many; D gene: TRBD2; V gene: TRBV12-5; J gene: TRBJ2-2; CDR3 DNA: TGTGCTAGTGGTTTAGTCCTCGGACTAGCGCCCGGGGAGCTGTTTTTT; CDR3 protein: CASGLVLGLAPGELFF
clone size: many; D gene: .; V gene: TRBV20-1; J gene: TRBJ1-1; CDR3 DNA: TGCAGTGCCCCTCGGGGGGGGGACACTGAAGCTTTCTTT; CDR3 protein: CSAPRGGDTEAFF
clone size: many; D gene: TRBD2; V gene: TRBV7-8; J gene: TRBJ2-5; CDR3 DNA: TGTGCCAGCAGCCCAGAGGGCGGGAGGGCCGTAGAGACCCAGTACTTC; CDR3 protein: CASSPEGGRAVETQYF
clone size: many; D gene: .; V gene: TRBV12-5; J gene: TRBJ2-2; CDR3 DNA: TGTGCTAGTGGTTTGGTACTGGCAGGGTCCGGGGAGCTGTTTTTT; CDR3 protein: CASGLVLAGSGELFF
clone size: few; D gene: .; V gene: TRBV6-4; J gene: TRBJ1-5; CDR3 DNA: TGTGCCAGCAGGGGACCCCGCTACAGGGCAGGGCAGCCCCAGCATTTT; CDR3 protein: CASRGPRYRAGQPQHF
clone size: few; D gene: .; V gene: TRBV12-3/TRBV12-4; J gene: TRBJ2-5; CDR3 DNA: TGTGCCAGCAGTGAGCGGACCCAGTACTTC; CDR3 protein: CASSERTQYF
clone size: few; D gene: TRBD1; V gene: TRBV11-3; J gene: TRBJ1-1; CDR3 DNA: TGTGCCAGCAGCTTATCCGGACAGGGAGGGGGCACTGAAGCTTTCTTT; CDR3 protein: CASSLSGQGGGTEAFF
clone size: many; D gene: .; V gene: TRBV20-1; J gene: TRBJ1-5; CDR3 DNA: TGCAGTGCTGATCCGGGCCTTAGCAATCAGCCCCAGCATTTT; CDR3 protein: CSADPGLSNQPQHF
clone size: many; D gene: TRBD1; V gene: TRBV20-1; J gene: TRBJ1-1; CDR3 DNA: TGCAGTGCCAGGGGAGGGGGCGGGACTGAAGCTTTCTTT; CDR3 protein: CSARGGGGTEAFF
clone size: many; D gene: TRBD2; V gene: TRBV7-2; J gene: TRBJ2-7; CDR3 DNA: TGTGCCAGCAGCCTCGGACTAGCCTACGAGCAGTACTTC; CDR3 protein: CASSLGLAYEQYF
clone size: many; D gene: .; V gene: TRBV25-1; J gene: TRBJ1-6; CDR3 DNA: TGTGCCAGCAGTGAATACGGGGGGCAGAGTTCACCCCTCCACTTT; CDR3 protein: CASSEYGGQSSPLHF
clone size: .; D gene: .; V gene: TRBV12-3/TRBV12-4; J gene: TRBJ2-1; CDR3 DNA: TGTGCCAGCAGTTTAATACAGTACGACAATGAGCAGTTCTTC; CDR3 protein: CASSLIQYDNEQFF
clone size: many; D gene: .; V gene: TRBV11-2; J gene: TRBJ2-1; CDR3 DNA: TGTGCCAGCAGCTTAGACTTGCTGCCTACCCAGAACAATGAGCAGTTCTTC; CDR3 protein: CASSLDLLPTQNNEQFF
clone size: many; D gene: .; V gene: TRBV6-2/TRBV6-3; J gene: TRBJ2-6; CDR3 DNA: TGTGCCAGCAGTACACCGGGACACCTGAGCTCTGGGGCCAACGTCCTGACTTTC; CDR3 protein: CASSTPGHLSSGANVLTF
clone size: many; D gene: .; V gene: TRBV7-9; J gene: TRBJ2-7; CDR3 DNA: TGTGCCAGCAGACATCCTCAGAACCCCGAGCAGTACTTC; CDR3 protein: CASRHPQNPEQYF
clone size: .; D gene: .; V gene: TRBV28; J gene: TRBJ1-3; CDR3 DNA: TGTGCCAGCAGCCTGATAGTGAATGGAAACACCATATCTTTT; CDR3 protein: CASSLIVNGNTISF
clone size: many; D gene: .; V gene: TRBV28; J gene: TRBJ1-5; CDR3 DNA: TGTGCCAGCAGCACCCAACAGGGACCGGGGCAGCCCCAGCATTTT; CDR3 protein: CASSTQQGPGQPQHF
clone size: many; D gene: .; V gene: TRBV5-6; J gene: TRBJ2-7; CDR3 DNA: TGTGCCAGCAGCTACCGGACACTCGAGCAGTACTTC; CDR3 protein: CASSYRTLEQYF
clone size: many; D gene: .; V gene: TRBV14; J gene: TRBJ1-1; CDR3 DNA: TGTGCCAGCAGCCAAGATTCTAGGGTTTTGGCTGAAGCTTTCTTT; CDR3 protein: CASSQDSRVLAEAFF
clone size: many; D gene: .; V gene: TRBV7-9; J gene: TRBJ2-7; CDR3 DNA: TGTGCCAGCAGGGCGGAGTCCTGGGAGCAGTACTTC; CDR3 protein: CASRAESWEQYF
clone size: many; D gene: TRBD1; V gene: TRBV19; J gene: TRBJ1-5; CDR3 DNA: TGTGCCAGTAGCCGACAGGGGCAGGATCAGCCCCAGCATTTT; CDR3 protein: CASSRQGQDQPQHF
clone size: .; D gene: .; V gene: TRBV12-3/TRBV12-4; J gene: TRBJ1-1; CDR3 DNA: TGTGCCAGCAGTTTCTCCCTCAGCTCAGAAGCTTTCTTT; CDR3 protein: CASSFSLSSEAFF
clone size: many; D gene: .; V gene: TRBV5-1; J gene: TRBJ2-2; CDR3 DNA: TGCGCCAGCAGCTTGGCGGACAGCCCGAACACCGGGGAGCTGTTTTTT; CDR3 protein: CASSLADSPNTGELFF
clone size: many; D gene: TRBD2; V gene: TRBV3-1; J gene: TRBJ2-7; CDR3 DNA: TGTGCCAGCAGCCAAGGGCCCTCTAGCGGGAGTTTTTCCGAGCAGTACTTC; CDR3 protein: CASSQGPSSGSFSEQYF
clone size: .; D gene: .; V gene: TRBV27; J gene: TRBJ2-2; CDR3 DNA: TGTGCCGGCAGACATGGGGGGACCGGGGAGCTGTTTTTT; CDR3 protein: CAGRHGGTGELFF
clone size: .; D gene: .; V gene: TRBV7-2; J gene: TRBJ2-5; CDR3 DNA: TGTGCCAGCAGGTCCAGCGGAATCCAAGAGACACAGTACTTC; CDR3 protein: CASRSSGIQETQYF
clone size: .; D gene: .; V gene: TRBV11-2; J gene: TRBJ1-2; CDR3 DNA: TGTGCCAGCAGCTTAGAGTCAGGGCGAGGCTACACCTTC; CDR3 protein: CASSLESGRGYTF
clone size: few; D gene: TRBD1; V gene: TRBV30; J gene: TRBJ2-4; CDR3 DNA: TGTGCCTGGAGATTCGGACAGGGGGCGCAAAAAAACATTCAGTACTTC; CDR3 protein: CAWRFGQGAQKNIQYF
clone size: .; D gene: .; V gene: TRBV28; J gene: TRBJ2-7; CDR3 DNA: TGTGCGCCTCTATCCTACGAGCAGTACTTC; CDR3 protein: CAPLSYEQYF
clone size: many; D gene: .; V gene: TRBV12-3/TRBV12-4; J gene: TRBJ1-2; CDR3 DNA: TGTGCCAGCAGCCCTTTGGGGCTCCGGGGCTACACCTTC; CDR3 protein: CASSPLGLRGYTF
clone size: many; D gene: TRBD2; V gene: TRBV5-1; J gene: TRBJ2-7; CDR3 DNA: TGCGCCAGCAGCTTGGGGGCTAGCGGGAGCCACGAGCAGTACTTC; CDR3 protein: CASSLGASGSHEQYF
clone size: many; D gene: TRBD2; V gene: TRBV4-2; J gene: TRBJ2-7; CDR3 DNA: TGTGCCAGCAGCCAAGATTTCGGACTAGCGGGATTCGAGCAGTACTTC; CDR3 protein: CASSQDFGLAGFEQYF
clone size: many; D gene: .; V gene: TRBV5-1; J gene: TRBJ2-2; CDR3 DNA: TGCGCCAGCAGCTTCGGGAACACCGGGGAGCTGTTTTTT; CDR3 protein: CASSFGNTGELFF
clone size: many; D gene: TRBD2; V gene: TRBV2; J gene: TRBJ2-5; CDR3 DNA: TGTGCCAGCAGCCCACGGACTAGCGGGAGTTCGGGGACCCAGTACTTC; CDR3 protein: CASSPRTSGSSGTQYF
clone size: .; D gene: .; V gene: TRBV6-1; J gene: TRBJ1-5; CDR3 DNA: TGTGCCAGCAGTGACGGGGGGACGAATCAGCCCCAGCATTTT; CDR3 protein: CASSDGGTNQPQHF
clone size: .; D gene: .; V gene: TRBV6-1; J gene: TRBJ2-2; CDR3 DNA: TGTGCCAGCAGTGAGGCCGGGGACTTAACGGGCGGGGAGCTGTTTTTT; CDR3 protein: CASSEAGDLTGGELFF